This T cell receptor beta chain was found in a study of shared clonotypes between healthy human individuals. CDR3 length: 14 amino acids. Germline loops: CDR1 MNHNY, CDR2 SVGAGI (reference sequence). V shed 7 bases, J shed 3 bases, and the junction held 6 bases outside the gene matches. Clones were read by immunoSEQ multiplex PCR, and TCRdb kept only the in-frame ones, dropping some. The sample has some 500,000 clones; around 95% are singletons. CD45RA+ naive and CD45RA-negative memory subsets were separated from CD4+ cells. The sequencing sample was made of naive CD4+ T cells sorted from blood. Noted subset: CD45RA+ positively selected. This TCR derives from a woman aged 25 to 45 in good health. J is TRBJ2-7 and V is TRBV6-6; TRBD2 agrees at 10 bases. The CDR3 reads CASKPAGGLYEQYF. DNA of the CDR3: TGTGCCAGCAAACCAGCGGGAGGGCTCTACGAGCAGTACTTC.